The T cell receptor (beta chain) under discussion was sequenced for a study of T-cell reconstitution after alpha-beta-depleted transplantation in children. Overall study findings and caveats: Approximately two months post-transplant, alpha-beta T cells reportedly originated from several hundred expanded graft clones.

In its sample, this clonotype was seen many times. The antigen is undetermined. The CDR3 has 16 residues. The germline V gene has CDR1 MNHEY and CDR2 SVGAGI. J gave up 0 bases and V 2 bases, and 6 bases lay outside the gene matches. Unique molecular identifiers were used in preparing the TCRbeta library. Via MiXCR, TCRdb re-called the PCR reads, giving one row per CDR3 protein. The sample has about 200,000 distinct CDR3 sequences, 6.6% seen once. The chain employs TRBV6-5 and TRBJ2-7, with 8 bases lining up with TRBD2. The sequence derives from a boy aged 2 to 10 with acute lymphoblastic leukemia, due to receive a stem cell transplant. The sample was PBMCs, taken before TCRalphabeta/CD19-depleted stem cell transplant. DNA for the CDR3: TGTGCCAGCAGTTACGGTCGGCGGGGGGACTCCTACGAGCAGTACTTC. It translates to CASSYGRRGDSYEQYF.